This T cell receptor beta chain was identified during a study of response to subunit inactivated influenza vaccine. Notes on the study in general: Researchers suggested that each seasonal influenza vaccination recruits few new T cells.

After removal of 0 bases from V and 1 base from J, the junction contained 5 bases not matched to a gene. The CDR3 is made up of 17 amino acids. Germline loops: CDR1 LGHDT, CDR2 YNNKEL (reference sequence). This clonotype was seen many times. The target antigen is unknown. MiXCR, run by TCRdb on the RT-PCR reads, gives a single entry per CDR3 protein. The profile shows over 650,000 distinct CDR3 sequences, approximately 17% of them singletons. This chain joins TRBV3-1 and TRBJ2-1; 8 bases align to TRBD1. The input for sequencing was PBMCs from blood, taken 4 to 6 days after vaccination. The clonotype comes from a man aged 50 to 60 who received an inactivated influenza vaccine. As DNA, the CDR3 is TGTGCCAGCAGCCAAGAGATGACAGGGGCTTCCTACAATGAGCAGTTCTTC. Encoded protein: CASSQEMTGASYNEQFF.